Listed below are T cell receptor beta chains from one sample, sequenced in a study of cytomegalovirus exposure and HLA in healthy donors. Method: immunoSEQ multiplex PCR; TCRdb's copy keeps in-frame clones and lacks some. This table has about 210,000 clones, around 83% appearing once. The source material was PBMCs. These receptors were obtained from a woman aged 50 to 60 in good health and CMV-seropositive. The CDR3 runs from the conserved cysteine through the conserved F or W. The D gene is left open where the match is weak. Clone size is stated in some rows and not others, as once, few, many or a class when expanded.

TRBV19	TRBJ1-1	-	few	TGTGCCAGTAGTCTAAACCGGGCTGAAGCTTTCTTT	CASSLNRAEAFF
TRBV10-2	TRBJ1-4	-	-	TGCGCCAGCAGTGATTCGGCGGGTATGGAAAAACTGTTTTTT	CASSDSAGMEKLFF
TRBV7-9	TRBJ1-1	-	-	TGTTCCAGCAGCTCACAGGGTTCGGCTGAAGCTTTCTTT	CSSSSQGSAEAFF
TRBV27	TRBJ2-7	TRBD1	-	TGTGCCAGCAGTTTATCGTTGGGACAGGGGAAATACGAGCAGTACTTC	CASSLSLGQGKYEQYF
TRBV28	TRBJ1-5	-	-	TGTGCCAGCAGTCCCCGGGCAGGGAGCAATCAGCCCCAGCATTTT	CASSPRAGSNQPQHF
TRBV7-2	TRBJ2-7	-	-	TGTGCCAGCAGCTTAGGGGGAGCAGTTAGCTCCTACGAGCAGTACTTC	CASSLGGAVSSYEQYF
TRBV9	TRBJ2-1	TRBD2	-	TGTGCCAGCAGCGTACTAGCGGGGGGCAACAATGAGCAGTTCTTC	CASSVLAGGNNEQFF
TRBV7-6	TRBJ2-2	-	-	TGTGCCAGCAGCTTAGGAGGACTAAGCCCCGGGGAGCTGTTTTTT	CASSLGGLSPGELFF
TRBV5-1	TRBJ2-7	-	-	TGCGCCAGCAGCTTGGGGGCAGCTTCTTACGCGGAGCAGTACTTC	CASSLGAASYAEQYF
TRBV6-7	TRBJ2-1	-	few	TGTGCCAGCAGTTACTGGGGGCACAATGAGCAGTTCTTC	CASSYWGHNEQFF
TRBV7-6	TRBJ1-6	-	-	TGTGCCAGCAGCTTAGTGGTCGGGGAAAATTCACCCCTCCACTTT	CASSLVVGENSPLHF
TRBV6-5	TRBJ2-4	-	-	TGTGCCAGCAGTTACTTTACAGGGGCCAAAAACATTCAGTACTTC	CASSYFTGAKNIQYF
TRBV4-1	TRBJ1-4	TRBD1	-	TGCGCCAGCAGCCGCGTCCCGGGACAGCCTAATGAAAAACTGTTTTTT	CASSRVPGQPNEKLFF
TRBV6-5	TRBJ1-1	-	-	TGTGCCAGCAGTTCAGGCTTCAGGGCTTTCTTT	CASSSGFRAFF
TRBV19	TRBJ2-1	TRBD2	-	TGTGCCAGTAGTATCTACCCGGCGGGGGGGCCGGAGCAGTTCTTC	CASSIYPAGGPEQFF
TRBV13	TRBJ1-6	-	-	TGTGCCAGCAGCTTGGGGTGGACAGCGGAGTATAATTCACCCCTCCACTTT	CASSLGWTAEYNSPLHF
TRBV28	TRBJ2-2	-	once	TGTGCCAGCCTTACGGCGGCAGGGGACACCGGGGAGCTGTTTTTT	CASLTAAGDTGELFF
TRBV6-1	TRBJ2-7	TRBD1	-	TGTGCCAGCACCCAACAGGGGGCGGTTGGCGAGCAGTACTTC	CASTQQGAVGEQYF
TRBV6-1	TRBJ2-3	TRBD2	-	TGTGCCAGCTCCCCCGGGATAGCGGGAGCTACGCAGTATTTT	CASSPGIAGATQYF
TRBV7-9	TRBJ1-2	-	-	TGTGCCAGCAGCTTAGGGGGCTCCAACTATGGCTACACCTTC	CASSLGGSNYGYTF